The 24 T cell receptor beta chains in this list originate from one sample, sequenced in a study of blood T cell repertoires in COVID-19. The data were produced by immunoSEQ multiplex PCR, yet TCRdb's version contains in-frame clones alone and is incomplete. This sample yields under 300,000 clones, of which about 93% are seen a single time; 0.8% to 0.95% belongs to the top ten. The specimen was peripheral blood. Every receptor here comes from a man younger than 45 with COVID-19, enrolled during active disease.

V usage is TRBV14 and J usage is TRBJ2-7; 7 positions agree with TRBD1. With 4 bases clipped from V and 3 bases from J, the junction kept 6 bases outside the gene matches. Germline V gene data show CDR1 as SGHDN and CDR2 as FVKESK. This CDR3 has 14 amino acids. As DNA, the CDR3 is TGTGCCAGCAGCCCACCGGGACAGATCTACGAGCAGTACTTC. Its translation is CASSPPGQIYEQYF.

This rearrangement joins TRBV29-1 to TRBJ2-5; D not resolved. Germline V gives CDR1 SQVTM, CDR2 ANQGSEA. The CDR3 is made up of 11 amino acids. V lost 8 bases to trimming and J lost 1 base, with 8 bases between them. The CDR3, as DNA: TGCAGCCTACAGAGCCAAGAGACCCAGTACTTC. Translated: CSLQSQETQYF.

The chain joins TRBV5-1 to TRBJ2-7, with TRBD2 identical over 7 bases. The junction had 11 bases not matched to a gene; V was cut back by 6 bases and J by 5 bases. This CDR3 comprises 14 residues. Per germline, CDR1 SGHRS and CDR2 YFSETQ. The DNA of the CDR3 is TGCGCCAGCACCCTGGGGGGGGTATCGGACGAGCAGTACTTC. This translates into CASTLGGVSDEQYF.

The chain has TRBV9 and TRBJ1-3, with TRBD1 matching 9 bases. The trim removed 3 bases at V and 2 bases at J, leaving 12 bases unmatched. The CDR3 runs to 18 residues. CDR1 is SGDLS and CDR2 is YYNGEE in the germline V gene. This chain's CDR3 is CASSEIPGQGLAGNTIYF. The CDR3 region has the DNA TGTGCCAGCAGCGAAATCCCGGGACAGGGCCTTGCTGGAAACACCATATATTTT.

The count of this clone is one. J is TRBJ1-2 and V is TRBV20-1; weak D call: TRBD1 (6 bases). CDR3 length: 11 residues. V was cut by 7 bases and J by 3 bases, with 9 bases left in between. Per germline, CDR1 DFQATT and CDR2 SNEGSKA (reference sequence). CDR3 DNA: TGCAGTGTGCGACAGGACTATGGCTACACCTTC. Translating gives CSVRQDYGYTF.

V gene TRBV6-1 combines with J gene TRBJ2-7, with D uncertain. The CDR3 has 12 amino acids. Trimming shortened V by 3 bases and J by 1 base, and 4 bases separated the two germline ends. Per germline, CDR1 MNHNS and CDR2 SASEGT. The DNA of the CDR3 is TGTGCCAGCAGTGACATTTCCTACGAGCAGTACTTC. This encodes CASSDISYEQYF.

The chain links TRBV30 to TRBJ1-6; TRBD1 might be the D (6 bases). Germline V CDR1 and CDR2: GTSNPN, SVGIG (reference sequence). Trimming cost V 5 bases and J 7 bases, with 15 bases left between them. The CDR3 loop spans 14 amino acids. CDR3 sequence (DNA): TGTGCCTGGGCCCAGGGGAACGGGAATTCACCCCTCCACTTT. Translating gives CAWAQGNGNSPLHF.

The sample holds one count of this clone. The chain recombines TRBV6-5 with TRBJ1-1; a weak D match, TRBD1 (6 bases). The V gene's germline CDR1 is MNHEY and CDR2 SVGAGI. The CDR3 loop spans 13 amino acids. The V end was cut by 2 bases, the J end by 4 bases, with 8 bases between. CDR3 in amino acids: CASSYGQITEAFF. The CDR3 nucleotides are TGTGCCAGCAGTTACGGACAGATCACTGAAGCTTTCTTT.

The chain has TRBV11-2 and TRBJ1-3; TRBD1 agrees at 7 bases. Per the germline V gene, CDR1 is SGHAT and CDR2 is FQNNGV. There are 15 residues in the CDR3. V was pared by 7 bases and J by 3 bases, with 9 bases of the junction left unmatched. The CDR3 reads CASTNNRGDGNTIYF. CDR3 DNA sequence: TGTGCCAGCACCAACAACAGGGGTGATGGAAACACCATATATTTT.

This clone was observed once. CDR3 region: CASSLRGGENTEAFF. In DNA, the CDR3 is TGTGCCAGCAGCTTACGAGGGGGGGAGAACACTGAAGCTTTCTTT. The chain links TRBV11-2 to TRBJ1-1; tentative D call: TRBD1 (6 bases). Trimming cost V 2 bases and J 1 base, with 11 bases left between them. The germline V gene has CDR1 SGHAT and CDR2 FQNNGV. This CDR3 has 15 amino acids.

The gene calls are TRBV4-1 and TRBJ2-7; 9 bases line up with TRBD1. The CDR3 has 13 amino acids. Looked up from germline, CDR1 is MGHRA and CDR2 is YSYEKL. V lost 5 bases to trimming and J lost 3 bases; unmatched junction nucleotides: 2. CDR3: CASSSGQGYEQYF. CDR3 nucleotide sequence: TGCGCCAGCAGCTCGGGACAGGGCTACGAGCAGTACTTC.

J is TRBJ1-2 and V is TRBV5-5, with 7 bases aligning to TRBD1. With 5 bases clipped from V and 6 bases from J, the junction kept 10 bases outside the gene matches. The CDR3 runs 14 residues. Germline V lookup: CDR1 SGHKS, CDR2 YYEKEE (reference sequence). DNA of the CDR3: TGTGCCAGCAGGCCTACGACAGGGATTGATGGCTACACCTTC. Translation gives CASRPTTGIDGYTF.

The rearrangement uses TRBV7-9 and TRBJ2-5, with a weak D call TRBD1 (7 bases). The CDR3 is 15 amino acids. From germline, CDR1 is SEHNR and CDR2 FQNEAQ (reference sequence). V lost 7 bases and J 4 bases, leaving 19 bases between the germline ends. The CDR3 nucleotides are TGTGCCAGCATCTCCCCGCAGGGGGGCCCAGAGACCCAGTACTTC. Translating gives CASISPQGGPETQYF. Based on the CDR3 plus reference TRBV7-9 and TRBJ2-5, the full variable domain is DTGVSQNPRHKITKRGQNVTFRCDPISEHNRLYWYRQTLGQGPEFLTYFQNEAQLEKSRLLSDRFSAERPKGSFSTLEIQRTEQGDSAMYLCASISPQGGPETQYFGPGTRLLVL.

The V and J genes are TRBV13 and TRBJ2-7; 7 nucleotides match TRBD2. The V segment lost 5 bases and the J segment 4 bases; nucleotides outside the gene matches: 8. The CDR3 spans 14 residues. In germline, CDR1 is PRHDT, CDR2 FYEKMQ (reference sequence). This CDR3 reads CASSTLAGDYEQYF. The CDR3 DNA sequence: TGTGCCAGCAGCACGCTGGCGGGAGATTACGAGCAGTACTTC.

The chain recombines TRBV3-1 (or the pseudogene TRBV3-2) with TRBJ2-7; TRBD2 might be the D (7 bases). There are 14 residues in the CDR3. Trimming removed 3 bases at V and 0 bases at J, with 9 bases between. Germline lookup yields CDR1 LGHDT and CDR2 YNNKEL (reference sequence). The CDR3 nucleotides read TGTGCCAGCAGCCACGGGGGGCGCTCCTACGAGCAGTACTTC. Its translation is CASSHGGRSYEQYF.

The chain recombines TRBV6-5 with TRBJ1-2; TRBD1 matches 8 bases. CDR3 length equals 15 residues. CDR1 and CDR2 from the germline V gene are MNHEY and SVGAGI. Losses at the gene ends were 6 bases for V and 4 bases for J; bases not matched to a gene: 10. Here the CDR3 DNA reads TGTGCCAGCAGAACATCGGACAGGGCAAGCTATGGCTACACCTTC. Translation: CASRTSDRASYGYTF.

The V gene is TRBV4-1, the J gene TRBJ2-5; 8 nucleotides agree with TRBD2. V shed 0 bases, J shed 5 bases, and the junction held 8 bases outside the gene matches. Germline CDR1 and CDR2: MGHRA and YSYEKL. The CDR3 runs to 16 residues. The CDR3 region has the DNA TGCGCCAGCAGCCAAGATCGACGGGGGGGCTTGGAGACCCAGTACTTC. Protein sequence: CASSQDRRGGLETQYF.

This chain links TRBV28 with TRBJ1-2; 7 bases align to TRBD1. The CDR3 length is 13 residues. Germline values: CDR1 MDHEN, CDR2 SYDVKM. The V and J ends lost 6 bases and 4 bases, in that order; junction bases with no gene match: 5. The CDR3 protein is CASRPGQSYGYTF. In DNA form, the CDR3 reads TGTGCCAGCAGACCGGGACAGAGCTATGGCTACACCTTC.

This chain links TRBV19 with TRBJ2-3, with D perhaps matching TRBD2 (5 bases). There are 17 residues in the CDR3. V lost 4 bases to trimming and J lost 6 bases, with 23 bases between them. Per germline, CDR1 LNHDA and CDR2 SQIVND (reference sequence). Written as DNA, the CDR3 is TGTGCCAGTAGTACCCCCCTTAGAAGCGGAAGATGGGATACGCAGTATTTT. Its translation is CASSTPLRSGRWDTQYF.

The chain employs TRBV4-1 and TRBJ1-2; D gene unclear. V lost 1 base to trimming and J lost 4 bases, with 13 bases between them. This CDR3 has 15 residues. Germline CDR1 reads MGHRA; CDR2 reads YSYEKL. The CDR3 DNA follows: TGCGCCAGCAGCCAAGGAGCGGCAACCAGCTATGGCTACACCTTC. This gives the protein CASSQGAATSYGYTF.

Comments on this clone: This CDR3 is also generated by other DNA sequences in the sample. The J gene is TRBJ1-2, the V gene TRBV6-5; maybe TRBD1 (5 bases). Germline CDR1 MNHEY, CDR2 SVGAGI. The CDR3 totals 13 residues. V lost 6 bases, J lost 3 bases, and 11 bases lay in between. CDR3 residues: CASSRDRDYGYTF. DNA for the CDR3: TGTGCCAGCAGCCGCGACAGAGACTATGGCTACACCTTC.

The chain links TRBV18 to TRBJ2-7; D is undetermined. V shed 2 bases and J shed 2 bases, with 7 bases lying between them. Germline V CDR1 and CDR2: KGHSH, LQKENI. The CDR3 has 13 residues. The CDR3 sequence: CASSPAGTYEQYF. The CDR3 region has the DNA TGTGCCAGCTCACCAGCAGGAACCTACGAGCAGTACTTC.

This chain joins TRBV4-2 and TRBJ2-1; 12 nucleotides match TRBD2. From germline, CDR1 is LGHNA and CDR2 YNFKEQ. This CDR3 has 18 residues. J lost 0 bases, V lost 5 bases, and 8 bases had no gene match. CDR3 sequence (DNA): TGTGCCAGCAGCGTCCGACTAGCGGGGGTAACCTCCTACAATGAGCAGTTCTTC. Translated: CASSVRLAGVTSYNEQFF.

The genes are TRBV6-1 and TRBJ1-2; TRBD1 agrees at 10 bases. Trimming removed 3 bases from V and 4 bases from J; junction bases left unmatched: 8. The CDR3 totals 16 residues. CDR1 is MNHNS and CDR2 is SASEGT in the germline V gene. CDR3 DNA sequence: TGTGCCAGCAGTGATCGGACAGGGGGGCGGACCTATGGCTACACCTTC. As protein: CASSDRTGGRTYGYTF.